The 18 T cell receptor beta chains reported below all come from one sample, sequenced in a study of blood T cell repertoires in COVID-19. Libraries were prepared by immunoSEQ multiplex PCR; TCRdb keeps only in-frame clonotypes and omits some of them. The sample has about 33,000 clones, 85% seen once. The sample consisted of peripheral blood. These receptors all stem from a human donor in a cohort sampled during active COVID-19.

V gene TRBV11-1 combines with J gene TRBJ1-1; 8 nucleotides line up with TRBD1. The CDR3 totals 16 residues. The trim removed 5 bases at V and 1 base at J, leaving 9 bases unmatched. In germline, CDR1 is SGHAT, CDR2 FQDESV (reference sequence). The CDR3 reads CASSPGQGVWNTEAFF. CDR3 nucleotides: TGTGCCAGCAGCCCAGGACAGGGAGTATGGAACACTGAAGCTTTCTTT.

The V and J genes are TRBV29-1 and TRBJ1-2, with 10 bases fitting TRBD1. This CDR3 has 14 residues. Trimming took 3 bases from V and 8 from J; bases not matched to a gene: 9. CDR1 and CDR2 (germline): SQVTM, ANQGSEA. CDR3 bases: TGCAGCGTTGACCAAGGGACAGGGGAGACGGGCTACACCTTC. Translation gives CSVDQGTGETGYTF.

The CDR3 coding sequence is TGCGCCAGCAGTTCTCCAAGCGCTATTGAAAAACTGTTTTTT. This gives the protein CASSSPSAIEKLFF. The rearrangement joins TRBV5-1 to TRBJ1-4; D is unclear. Germline loops: CDR1 SGHRS, CDR2 YFSETQ. V was shortened by 5 bases and J by 7 bases, with 15 bases between the two germline ends. This CDR3 spans 14 amino acids.

The rearrangement links TRBV6-5 to TRBJ2-2, with TRBD1 matching 10 bases. Trimming at V came to 7 bases and at J to 5 bases, leaving 7 bases not matched to a gene. The germline gives CDR1 MNHEY, CDR2 SVGAGI. This CDR3 has 15 amino acids. The DNA for the CDR3 is TGTGCCAGCATACTCGGGACAGGGGAGACCGGGGAGCTGTTTTTT. Translating it yields CASILGTGETGELFF.

This chain joins TRBV5-1 and TRBJ2-7, with 7 bases identical to TRBD2. V trimming: 5 bases; J trimming: 2 bases; junction bases outside the gene matches: 16. The CDR3 extends over 17 amino acids. CDR1 SGHRS and CDR2 YFSETQ come from the germline V gene. DNA for the CDR3: TGCGCCAGCAGAGCCCAGGCCATCGGACTAGACACCTACGAGCAGTACTTC. It encodes CASRAQAIGLDTYEQYF.

This rearrangement joins TRBV5-4 to TRBJ2-7; tentative D call: TRBD2 (5 bases). Germline V gene lookup returns CDR1 SGHNT and CDR2 YYREEE (reference sequence). Trimming took 3 bases from V and 6 from J, leaving 16 bases between them. This CDR3 spans 14 amino acids. For the CDR3, the DNA is TGTGCCAGCAGCTCGGGATTCGGGGTTGGCGAGCAGTACTTC. As protein: CASSSGFGVGEQYF. The full variable domain, its missing parts supplied by reference TRBV5-4 and TRBJ2-7, is ETGVTQSPTHLIKTRGQQVTLRCSSQSGHNTVSWYQQALGQGPQFIFQYYREEENGRGNFPPRFSGLQFPNYSSELNVNALELDDSALYLCASSSGFGVGEQYFGPGTRLTVT.

The chain couples TRBV28 to TRBJ2-5, with D tentatively TRBD1 (6 bases). The V end was cut by 6 bases, the J end by 3 bases, with 11 bases between. Looked up from germline, CDR1 is MDHEN and CDR2 is SYDVKM. CDR3 size: 13 residues. This CDR3 is CASSINREETQYF. The DNA of the CDR3 is TGTGCCAGCAGCATTAACAGGGAAGAGACCCAGTACTTC.

V gene TRBV27 combines with J gene TRBJ1-2; 7 bases map to TRBD1. The germline V gene encodes CDR1 MNHEY and CDR2 SMNVEV (reference sequence). V was clipped by 4 bases and J by 4 bases; unmatched bases: 6. This CDR3 is built from 14 residues. This chain's CDR3 is CASSSSGTAYGYTF. CDR3 nucleotide sequence: TGTGCCAGCAGTTCATCTGGGACAGCCTATGGCTACACCTTC.

The chain links TRBV24-1 to TRBJ2-2, with D perhaps TRBD1 (6 bases). The CDR3 length is 17 residues. The ends were cut back, 4 bases at V and 5 bases at J, with 19 bases in the middle. Per germline, CDR1 KGHDR and CDR2 SFDVKD. The CDR3 DNA sequence: TGTGCCACCAGTGACCGACCGCAGGGGAGTCTAACCGGGGAGCTGTTTTTT. Translation gives CATSDRPQGSLTGELFF.

The chain recombines TRBV5-1 with TRBJ1-5, with 8 positions matching TRBD1. This CDR3 is built from 15 residues. Germline CDR1 SGHRS, CDR2 YFSETQ. Germline trimming cut 0 bases from V and 5 bases from J; bases unmatched to any gene: 4. The CDR3 coding sequence is TGCGCCAGCAGCTTGGGATTGACAGGGGATCAGCCCCAGCATTTT. Its protein product is CASSLGLTGDQPQHF.

V and J are TRBV11-3 and TRBJ2-1, with D perhaps TRBD2 (5 bases). The CDR3 is made up of 13 amino acids. Germline V gene lookup returns CDR1 SGHNT and CDR2 YENEEA. V gave up 1 base and J gave up 7 bases, with 8 bases separating them. The CDR3 protein is CASSLGRWNEQFF. In nucleotides, the CDR3 is TGTGCCAGCAGCTTAGGGAGGTGGAATGAGCAGTTCTTC.

The chain employs TRBV30 and TRBJ1-1, with 10 bases aligning to TRBD1. CDR1 is GTSNPN and CDR2 is SVGIG in the germline V gene (reference sequence). This CDR3 has 13 residues. V lost 1 base and J lost 6; bases outside the gene matches: 2. The CDR3 nucleotides are TGTGCCTGGAGTGGGGACAGGGGTCCTGAAGCTTTCTTT. Its translation is CAWSGDRGPEAFF.

This chain joins TRBV6-5 and TRBJ1-2; D unresolved. Germline CDR1 is MNHEY and CDR2 is SVGAGI. This CDR3 is 13 amino acids long. Trimming cost V 5 bases and J 8 bases, with 15 bases left between them. CDR3 loop: CASSLDTGIGYTF. The DNA of the CDR3 is TGTGCCAGCAGTCTCGACACGGGGATAGGCTACACCTTC.

This clone occurred once. The chain combines TRBV6-5 with TRBJ1-1; no firm D call. Germline V gives CDR1 MNHEY, CDR2 SVGAGI. The CDR3 totals 14 residues. The V end lost 8 bases, the J end lost 4 bases, and 17 bases lay between the germline ends. Here the CDR3 DNA reads TGTGCCAGCCCTGGACCTCTGGAGGGCACTGAAGCTTTCTTT. This gives the protein CASPGPLEGTEAFF.

The V and J genes are TRBV28 and TRBJ2-7; D possibly corresponds to TRBD1 (6 bases). Per germline, CDR1 MDHEN and CDR2 SYDVKM. V shed 5 bases and J shed 3 bases, with 17 bases lying between them. This CDR3 spans 15 amino acids. CDR3 loop: CASSPNLGASYEQYF. The CDR3 bases are TGTGCCAGCAGTCCCAACCTGGGGGCGAGCTACGAGCAGTACTTC.

The chain uses TRBV10-3 and TRBJ2-7; TRBD1 might be the D (6 bases). The V end was cut by 8 bases, the J end by 4 bases, with 15 bases between. CDR3 size: 13 residues. CDR1 is ENHRY, CDR2 SYGVKD, per germline. CDR3 coding DNA: TGTGCCATCGGCACAGGGAATAAATACGAGCAGTACTTC. Its translation: CAIGTGNKYEQYF.

The sample holds a few counts of this clone. V gene TRBV7-9 combines with J gene TRBJ2-7; 8 bases are shared with TRBD1. Germline V gives CDR1 SEHNR, CDR2 FQNEAQ (reference sequence). CDR3 length: 15 amino acids. Losses at the gene ends were 1 base for V and 1 base for J; bases not matched to a gene: 3. In DNA, the CDR3 is TGTGCCAGCAGCTTAGGGGACAGGCAATCCTACGAGCAGTACTTC. Protein product: CASSLGDRQSYEQYF.

The chain is built from TRBV29-1 and TRBJ1-5; D remains ambiguous. This CDR3 region has 13 residues. Germline loops: CDR1 SQVTM, CDR2 ANQGSEA. V gave up 4 bases and J gave up 3 bases, with 10 bases separating them. The chain's CDR3 is CSVGTSYNQPQHF. The CDR3 DNA sequence: TGCAGCGTTGGTACATCTTACAATCAGCCCCAGCATTTT.